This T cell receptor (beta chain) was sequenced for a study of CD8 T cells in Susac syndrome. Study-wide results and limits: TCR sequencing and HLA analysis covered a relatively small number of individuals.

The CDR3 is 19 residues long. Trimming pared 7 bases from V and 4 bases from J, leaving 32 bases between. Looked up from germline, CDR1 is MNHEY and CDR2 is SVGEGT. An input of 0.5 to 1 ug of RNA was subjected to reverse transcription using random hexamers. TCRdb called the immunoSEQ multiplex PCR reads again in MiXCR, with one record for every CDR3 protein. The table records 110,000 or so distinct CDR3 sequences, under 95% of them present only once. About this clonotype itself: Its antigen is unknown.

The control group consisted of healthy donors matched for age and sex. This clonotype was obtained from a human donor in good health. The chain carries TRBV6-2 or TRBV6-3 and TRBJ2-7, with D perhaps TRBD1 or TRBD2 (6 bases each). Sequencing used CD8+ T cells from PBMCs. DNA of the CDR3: TGTGCCAGCACCTACCCGCACACAAGGGGGGTCCCTCTTCGTTACGAGCAGTACTTC. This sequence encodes CASTYPHTRGVPLRYEQYF.